The 15 T cell receptor beta chains below all came from one sample that was sequenced in a study of T cell changes during pregnancy in multiple sclerosis. Clones were read by immunoSEQ multiplex PCR, and TCRdb kept only the in-frame ones, dropping some. The sample records over 65,000 clones, about 89% being singletons. This sample comprised peripheral blood, obtained in the second trimester of pregnancy. The origin of the receptors is a female donor with multiple sclerosis, enrolled in a pregnancy study.

This rearrangement joins TRBV9 to TRBJ1-2, with D uncertain. The CDR3 length is 12 residues. Germline-derived CDR1 and CDR2 are SGDLS and YYNGEE. The ends were cut back, 0 bases at V and 8 bases at J, with 8 bases in the middle. The CDR3 region is CASSVVVGGYTF. The CDR3 nucleotides are TGTGCCAGCAGCGTAGTGGTGGGCGGCTACACCTTC.

The CDR3 protein is CASSQEFGRDYQPQHF. The CDR3 nucleotides are TGTGCCAGCAGCCAAGAATTCGGGAGGGACTATCAGCCCCAGCATTTT. The chain recombines TRBV4-2 with TRBJ1-5, with a tentative D call TRBD1 (5 bases). Per the germline V gene, CDR1 is LGHNA and CDR2 is YNFKEQ. V was clipped by 0 bases and J by 5 bases, with 14 bases between them. The CDR3 spans 16 residues.

The J gene is TRBJ1-5, the V gene TRBV6-5, with D possibly TRBD1 on 5 matching bases. CDR3 length: 16 residues. Germline V gene sequence: CDR1 MNHEY, CDR2 SVGAGI. V lost 4 bases and J lost 7, with 20 bases in between. CDR3 residues: CASSSHPTAFRQPQHF. DNA for the CDR3: TGTGCCAGCAGTTCCCACCCGACAGCCTTTAGGCAGCCCCAGCATTTT.

This clone was counted once. This chain links TRBV7-6 with TRBJ2-1; perhaps TRBD2 as D (6 bases). Trimming shortened V by 2 bases and J by 0 bases, and 17 bases separated the two germline ends. CDR1 is SGHVS and CDR2 is FNYEAQ in the germline V gene. CDR3 size: 18 residues. CDR3 region: CASSLSRVGGTSYNEQFF. CDR3 sequence (DNA): TGTGCCAGCAGCTTAAGTCGGGTCGGCGGGACCTCCTACAATGAGCAGTTCTTC.

The genes are TRBV7-9 and TRBJ1-2, with a possible D match to TRBD1 (6 bases). Germline V gives CDR1 SEHNR, CDR2 FQNEAQ (reference sequence). V lost 0 bases, J lost 0 bases, and 8 bases lay in between. The CDR3 covers 15 residues. As DNA, the CDR3 is TGTGCCAGCAGCTTAGCTACAGGGTCTAACTATGGCTACACCTTC. Residues: CASSLATGSNYGYTF.

The chain is built from TRBV7-3 and TRBJ1-2, with 12 bases that match TRBD1. The CDR3 extends over 19 amino acids. Germline lookup yields CDR1 SGHTA and CDR2 FQGTGA. V shed 2 bases, J shed 8 bases, and the junction held 18 bases outside the gene matches. CDR3 nucleotide sequence: TGTGCCAGCAGCTTATCTGGCCCGCGTGCGGGACAGGGGGCGCGGGGCTACACCTTC. It yields the protein CASSLSGPRAGQGARGYTF.

The chain employs TRBV7-2 and TRBJ1-2; TRBD1 aligns across 8 bases. The germline gives CDR1 SGHTA, CDR2 FQGNSA. The CDR3 runs to 13 residues. Germline trimming cut 5 bases from V and 4 bases from J; bases unmatched to any gene: 3. CDR3 sequence reads: CASSRDRPYGYTF. The CDR3 DNA reads as TGTGCCAGCAGCCGGGACAGGCCCTATGGCTACACCTTC.

CDR3 sequence (DNA): TGTGCCAGCAGCGTGTATGGGGCCGGGCCAGGGACCTACGAGCAGTACTTC. Translating gives CASSVYGAGPGTYEQYF. The chain joins TRBV5-6 to TRBJ2-7; a possible D gene is TRBD1 (5 bases). CDR3 length: 17 amino acids. V lost 4 bases, J lost 2 bases, and 22 bases lay in between. Germline V gene sequence: CDR1 SGHDT, CDR2 YYEEEE.

This clone occurred once. The chain is built from TRBV2 and TRBJ2-3, with 8 bases that match TRBD2. V lost 3 bases to trimming and J lost 2 bases; unmatched junction nucleotides: 4. The V gene's germline CDR1 is SNHLY and CDR2 FYNNEI. This CDR3 is 15 amino acids long. The DNA for the CDR3 is TGTGCCAGCAGTGACCCAGCGGGGGCCACAGATACGCAGTATTTT. Translated, it gives CASSDPAGATDTQYF.

The chain employs TRBV13 and TRBJ1-2; D may be TRBD1 (6 bases). CDR1 and CDR2 from the germline V gene are PRHDT and FYEKMQ (reference sequence). The CDR3 runs 13 residues. Trimming cost V 5 bases and J 4 bases, with 11 bases left between them. CDR3 in amino acids: CASSEETGYGYTF. DNA of the CDR3: TGTGCCAGCAGCGAAGAGACAGGCTATGGCTACACCTTC.

This chain uses TRBV7-9 with TRBJ2-7, with TRBD1 matching over 7 bases. This CDR3 has 13 residues. Germline-derived CDR1 and CDR2 are SEHNR and FQNEAQ (reference sequence). V lost 5 bases to trimming and J lost 2 bases; unmatched junction nucleotides: 3. The CDR3: CASSLGTAYEQYF. CDR3 nucleotides: TGTGCCAGCAGCCTCGGGACAGCCTACGAGCAGTACTTC.

This clone was found once. The chain is built from TRBV19 and TRBJ1-2, with TRBD1 matching over 7 bases. The CDR3 has 14 residues. Germline values: CDR1 LNHDA, CDR2 SQIVND (reference sequence). V trimming: 0 bases; J trimming: 8 bases; junction bases outside the gene matches: 6. CDR3 sequence: CASSIDWQGGGYTF. CDR3 sequence (DNA): TGTGCCAGTAGTATAGATTGGCAGGGGGGCGGCTACACCTTC.

V is TRBV7-9 and J is TRBJ1-5; TRBD1 aligns across 8 bases. V lost 5 bases to trimming and J lost 6 bases; unmatched junction nucleotides: 9. The V gene's germline CDR1 is SEHNR and CDR2 FQNEAQ (reference sequence). The CDR3 loop spans 15 amino acids. The CDR3: CASSLGDRRVQPQHF. Here the CDR3 DNA reads TGTGCCAGCAGCCTGGGGGACAGGCGGGTTCAGCCCCAGCATTTT.

The chain links TRBV14 to TRBJ2-3, with a tentative D call TRBD1 (5 bases). V gave up 3 bases and J gave up 5 bases, with 15 bases separating them. The CDR3 length is 15 residues. Looked up from germline, CDR1 is SGHDN and CDR2 is FVKESK. DNA of the CDR3: TGTGCCAGCAGCCAGGACCCCACAGGAAGAGATACGCAGTATTTT. It specifies CASSQDPTGRDTQYF.

The gene calls are TRBV27 and TRBJ2-5; D is unresolved. Trimming took 6 bases from V and 2 from J, leaving 7 bases between them. CDR3 length equals 12 residues. CDR1 MNHEY and CDR2 SMNVEV come from the germline V gene (reference sequence). CDR3 amino acids: CASSDIQETQYF. DNA of the CDR3: TGTGCCAGCAGCGACATTCAAGAGACCCAGTACTTC.